This is a list of T cell receptor beta chains from one sample in a study of T cells in Graves' hyperthyroidism and ophthalmopathy. TCRdb re-called the multiplex PCR reads through MiXCR, storing one row per CDR3 protein. In the table there are about 720,000 distinct CDR3 sequences, about 17% of which are singletons. The sample comprised blood. Every receptor here comes from a woman in her forties or fifties with Graves' hyperthyroidism that later progressed to Graves' ophthalmopathy. The CDR3 runs from the conserved cysteine through the conserved F or W. The D gene is left open where the match is weak. A clone size is listed for some rows: how often the clone was seen (once, few, many), or a class if it is expanded.

d_gene	v_gene	abundance	j_gene	CDR3nt	CDR3aa
.	TRBV11-2	.	TRBJ2-3	TGTGCCAGCAGCCCTTGGCCCCGCGGGAGCACAGATACGCAGTATTTT	CASSPWPRGSTDTQYF
TRBD1	TRBV4-1	.	TRBJ2-7	TGCGCCAGCAGCCACCGGGACAGGGGATTCTACGAGCAGTACTTC	CASSHRDRGFYEQYF
TRBD1	TRBV5-6	many	TRBJ1-2	TGTGCCAGCAGCCGGGACAGAGGTGTTCATGGCTACACCTTC	CASSRDRGVHGYTF
TRBD1	TRBV20-1	.	TRBJ1-5	TGCAGTGCTACCCCAACAGGGGTTCGTCAGCCCCAGCATTTT	CSATPTGVRQPQHF
.	TRBV5-5	.	TRBJ1-5	TGTGCCAGCAGCGAGGCAGCCTCAGGGGGCAATCAGCCCCAGCATTTT	CASSEAASGGNQPQHF
TRBD1	TRBV12-3/TRBV12-4	few	TRBJ2-4	TGTGCCAGCAGTCGGCCGGGACAGGGGGGTCTAGCCAAAAACATTCAGTACTTC	CASSRPGQGGLAKNIQYF
.	TRBV27	.	TRBJ2-7	TGTGCCAGCAGTTTATCTCCTCTGCAGGTCGAAGCCTACGAGCAGTACTTC	CASSLSPLQVEAYEQYF
.	TRBV14	.	TRBJ1-1	TGTGCCAGCAGCCAAGTATACGGGGAGGACACTGAAGCTTTCTTT	CASSQVYGEDTEAFF
TRBD1	TRBV27	few	TRBJ1-6	TGTGCCAGCAGGTCGGGACAGGGGCGACCTGAGGGGTCACCCCTCCACTTT	CASRSGQGRPEGSPLHF
TRBD1	TRBV11-2	many	TRBJ1-1	TGTGCCAGCAGCGAACAGGGGGGGACTGAAGCTTTCTTT	CASSEQGGTEAFF
TRBD1	TRBV3-1	many	TRBJ2-1	TGTGCCAGCAGCCAGGTAGACGGACAGGATGGTGTCGAAAAGCAGTTCTTC	CASSQVDGQDGVEKQFF
.	TRBV3-1	few	TRBJ1-6	TGTGCCAGCAGCCAAGGGGGGATGCGCGATAATTCACCCCTCCACTTT	CASSQGGMRDNSPLHF
.	TRBV19	.	TRBJ2-6	TGTGCCAGTAGTGGAGGGTCTGGGGCCAACGTCCTGACTTTC	CASSGGSGANVLTF
.	TRBV19	few	TRBJ1-2	TGTGCCAGTAGTATACAGCCAGCTAACTATGGCTACACCTTC	CASSIQPANYGYTF
.	TRBV7-8	many	TRBJ1-2	TGTGCCAGCAGCTTAGCGGAGACAGCCTATGGCTACACCTTC	CASSLAETAYGYTF
TRBD1	TRBV9	.	TRBJ2-5	TGTGCCAGCAGCGTACTTGCAGGGGGCTGGCAAGAGACCCAGTACTTC	CASSVLAGGWQETQYF
.	TRBV6-2/TRBV6-3	many	TRBJ1-5	TGTGCCAGCAGTTTGGGGCAGACCCTACGACCCCAGCATTTT	CASSLGQTLRPQHF
.	TRBV30	.	TRBJ1-5	TGTGCCTGGAGTGTTTCCAATGTCAATCAGCCCCAGCATTTT	CAWSVSNVNQPQHF
.	TRBV7-2	few	TRBJ1-2	TGTGCCAGCATCCAACCCACCGGCGCAAGCTACTATGGCTACACCTTC	CASIQPTGASYYGYTF
TRBD1	TRBV12-3/TRBV12-4	many	TRBJ2-3	TGTGCCAGCAGCTCAGGACGGACAGGGGAAGCAGATACGCAGTATTTT	CASSSGRTGEADTQYF
TRBD1	TRBV5-1	.	TRBJ2-3	TGCGCCAGCAGCTTCCGGGACAGGGGGACCGATACGCAGTATTTT	CASSFRDRGTDTQYF
.	TRBV12-5	few	TRBJ2-7	TGTGCTAGTGGACCCCGCCGAGAGCCGGGAATCAACGAGCAGTACTTC	CASGPRREPGINEQYF
.	TRBV5-1	.	TRBJ1-5	TGCGCCAGCAGCTTGGAAGGCGGGGAAAATCAGCCCCAGCATTTT	CASSLEGGENQPQHF
TRBD2	TRBV5-1	many	TRBJ2-2	TGCGCCAGCAGCATCCTGGGACTAGCGGGGACTGGAACCGGGGAGCTGTTTTTT	CASSILGLAGTGTGELFF
.	TRBV19	few	TRBJ2-3	TGTGCCAGTAACCCGACAGTCCTTAGCACAGATACGCAGTATTTT	CASNPTVLSTDTQYF
.	TRBV6-1	many	TRBJ1-1	TGTGCCAGCAGTGCGAGGCTAGACGACAGGCCTGAAGCTTTCTTT	CASSARLDDRPEAFF
TRBD1	TRBV19	.	TRBJ1-5	TGTGCCAGTAGTACGGACAGGGTCGGTCAGCCCCAGCATTTT	CASSTDRVGQPQHF